This T cell receptor (beta chain) was retrieved from a study of T cell responses to AZD1222 COVID-19 vaccine (dated by TCRdb to about 2021). The study in broad terms: Because spike-specific TCR depth and breadth did not differ between the two schedules, AZD1222 recipients who got a second dose at roughly 4 weeks were pooled with those who got a second dose at roughly 12 weeks. TCR sequencing was performed for more than 230 trial participants, of whom around 200 were given two doses of AZD1222 and around 26 were given two doses of MenACWY control vaccine. Trial participants were enrolled by age into subgroups of 18-55, 56-69 and 70-plus years, and around 140, 26 and 57 TCR-sequenced participants, respectively, were included in these subgroups.

Results and caveats for the whole study, not just this receptor: CD4 TCRs associated with the vaccine covered the entire spike protein, and the dominant responses were in regions 160-218 and 743-854. Participants were mostly white British and included more females than males, and it was suggested by the authors that clonal diversity may have been underestimated. A significant rise in spike-specific TCR breadth and depth was observed after two AZD1222 doses relative to day 0 and relative to MenACWY recipients. Because no day 14 peak-response samples were available, repertoires were characterized only after the peak T cell response. Conclusions about previously exposed vaccinees are limited because only six or seven AZD1222 recipients were SARS-CoV-2 seropositive at baseline. The 56-69-year group was small, and its depth increase did not reach significance, likely because of low power. Nearly half of unique spike-specific TCRs reportedly recognized epitopes outside regions mutated in the B.1.351 and B.1.1.7 variants.

The CDR3 regions of human TCRbeta chains were analyzed by immunosequencing. The study's processing was this. Repertoire TCRs were matched against a reference library of SARS-CoV-2-specific TCRs generated with the MIRA antigen-specificity platform. Breadth was defined as the fraction of unique TCRs that were SARS-CoV-2-associated. Depth was defined as the fraction of total T cells that were SARS-CoV-2-associated. Using the MIRA data, each spike-specific TCR was mapped to the spike region that the TCR reacts to and placed in a CD4 or CD8 class. Log10-transformed breadth and depth values were compared by one-way ANOVA with Sidak's multiple comparisons tests. The immuneACCESS repertoire file appears here via TCRdb, limited to in-frame rearrangements. These files lack a portion of the clones; in checked studies, under half of the deficit traces to unresolved V genes, and the cause of the others is not known. V and J calls and clone size are copied from that table; D and trimming were computed from the DNA. For this sample the table gives some 150,000 clones, of which 90% to 95% were detected only once. The biggest ten clones account for 1.5% to 2% of the sample.

The time point label on this specimen signifies: baseline before first vaccination. The vaccinee samples were drawn from two UK trials, COV001 and COV002, one of which was a single-blind randomized controlled phase 2/3 trial testing AZD1222 (ChAdOx1 nCoV-19) in healthy adults. For TCRbeta chain sequencing, PBMC samples were collected from trial participants at day 0 and at day 28 after the second dose. CDR3 length: 15 amino acids, cysteine to phenylalanine. The kept DNA is CDR3 alone, 45 bases in frame from the first base. The V end gives up 4 bases and the J end 10 bases, leaving 11 bases in the junction not matched to a gene. Reading the germline V gene gives CDR1 MDHEN and CDR2 SYDVKM. Comments on this clone: Its antigen is currently not known. No qualities accompany the bases; no much larger clone lies one base away.

This receptor was taken from an adult in good health. The sample was peripheral blood, taken on day 0 of AZD1222 vaccination. The chain is made from TRBV28 and TRBJ2-1; 9 bases in the middle match TRBD1. The bases read TGTGCCAGCAGTTCAGACAGGGGGGCCCGTATAGAGCAGTTCTTC. This encodes CASSSDRGARIEQFF.